The 15 T cell receptor beta chains below all came from one sample that was sequenced in a study of T cells in Graves' hyperthyroidism and ophthalmopathy (dated by TCRdb to about 2019). Library preparation was by multiplex PCR. TCRdb records Illumina HiSeq 2000 as the sequencer. The TCR beta CDR3 regions were amplified from RNA transcripts. For the first round of RT-PCR on the TCR CDR3, the HTBI primer set was used together with the Qiagen OneStep RT-PCR kit. TCRdb's own reprocessing of the public reads used fastp at Q25 and MiXCR and kept productive beta chains. Entries that share a CDR3 protein sequence are merged under the most common genes and DNA. This sample has about 420,000 distinct CDR3 sequences in its table, and 15% to 17% of those were observed once. The top ten clones comprise roughly 13% of the sample. Material: blood. The receptors here all came from a woman under 30 with Graves' hyperthyroidism.

This clonotype was observed many times. The genes are TRBV20-1 and TRBJ1-1; D is perhaps TRBD1 (6 bases). The germline CDR1 and CDR2 sequences are DFQATT and SNEGSKA (reference sequence). The CDR3 is 12 amino acids. V shed 3 bases and J shed 6 bases, with 11 bases lying between them. The CDR3 here is CSARRTVSEAFF. The DNA for the CDR3 is TGCAGTGCTAGGCGGACAGTGTCTGAAGCTTTCTTT.

The V call is TRBV20-1, the J call TRBJ1-5; a possible D gene is TRBD1 (6 bases). Between the trimmed V and J ends, which lost 6 bases and 2 bases, there was a span of 14 bases. The CDR3 loop spans 14 amino acids. Germline V gives CDR1 DFQATT, CDR2 SNEGSKA (reference sequence). CDR3 residues: CSAIRRGGNQPQHF. The CDR3, as DNA: TGCAGTGCAATCCGCAGGGGTGGCAATCAGCCCCAGCATTTT.

This clonotype was observed many times. The chain links TRBV12-3 or TRBV12-4 to TRBJ2-1; D is undetermined. The CDR3 contains 14 residues. V was clipped by 0 bases and J by 6 bases, with 9 bases between them. Here the CDR3 DNA reads TGTGCCAGCAGTTTAGCGCGTAAGGCCAATGAGCAGTTCTTC. The encoded protein is CASSLARKANEQFF.

In its sample, this clonotype was seen many times. V usage is TRBV12-3 or TRBV12-4 and J usage is TRBJ2-7; D is ambiguous. The CDR3 is 13 residues long. Trimming left V 6 bases short and J 1 base short, with 10 bases between. The DNA of the CDR3 is TGTGCCAGCAGCTTTAGTAATTCCTACGAGCAGTACTTC. Amino acid sequence: CASSFSNSYEQYF.

This chain links TRBV3-1 with TRBJ2-1; D gene unclear. Germline V gives CDR1 LGHDT, CDR2 YNNKEL (reference sequence). Deletions cut 1 base from V and 6 bases from J, with 7 bases between. CDR3 length: 13 residues. This CDR3 reads CASSQGYSNEQFF. CDR3 sequence (DNA): TGTGCCAGCAGCCAAGGATATAGCAATGAGCAGTTCTTC.

This clonotype was seen a few times. The chain combines TRBV28 with TRBJ1-1; 7 bases match TRBD1. The V gene end was trimmed by 2 bases and the J gene end by 1 base; junction bases not matched to a gene: 1. Germline CDR1 reads MDHEN; CDR2 reads SYDVKM. The CDR3 runs to 14 residues. CDR3 protein: CASSLHRGNTEAFF. The CDR3 DNA reads TGTGCCAGCAGTTTACACAGGGGGAACACTGAAGCTTTCTTT.

The rearrangement uses TRBV28 and TRBJ1-5; tentative D call: TRBD1 (5 bases). Germline loops: CDR1 MDHEN, CDR2 SYDVKM. This CDR3 is 15 amino acids long. The V and J ends lost 5 bases and 3 bases respectively, with 14 bases between them. CDR3 region: CASSAGGDFNQPQHF. The CDR3 bases are TGTGCCAGCAGTGCTGGGGGGGATTTCAATCAGCCCCAGCATTTT. The variable domain in full, with the rest retrieved from reference TRBV28 and TRBJ1-5, is DVKVTQSSRYLVKRTGEKVFLECVQDMDHENMFWYRQDPGLGLRLIYFSYDVKMKEKGDIPEGYSVSREKKERFSLILESASTNQTSMYLCASSAGGDFNQPQHFGDGTRLSIL.

This clonotype was found a few times. The chain employs TRBV4-1 and TRBJ1-2; no definite D call. Deletions cut 2 bases from V and 8 bases from J, with 12 bases between. Per germline, CDR1 MGHRA and CDR2 YSYEKL. The CDR3 runs 13 residues. The CDR3 DNA follows: TGCGCCAGCAGCCAATACGGGGTTTACGGCTACACCTTC. This gives the protein CASSQYGVYGYTF.

The rearrangement uses TRBV20-1 and TRBJ2-5, with D perhaps TRBD1 or TRBD2 (5 bases each). The CDR3 has 16 residues. V was shortened by 0 bases and J by 1 base, with 15 bases between the two germline ends. Germline V CDR1 and CDR2: DFQATT, SNEGSKA (reference sequence). The CDR3, as DNA: TGCAGTGCTAGAGATGCCCCTGGGACCCTCCAAGAGACCCAGTACTTC. Translation gives CSARDAPGTLQETQYF.

This clonotype was found many times. The gene calls are TRBV3-1 and TRBJ2-5, with TRBD2 as a possible D gene (5 bases). Trimming stripped 0 bases from V and 2 bases from J, with 7 bases between. CDR1 LGHDT and CDR2 YNNKEL come from the germline V gene (reference sequence). CDR3 length equals 14 residues. The CDR3 bases are TGTGCCAGCAGCCAAGAAGCGGTACAAGAGACCCAGTACTTC. Its translation: CASSQEAVQETQYF.

J is TRBJ2-4 and V is TRBV12-3 or TRBV12-4; 7 bases align to TRBD2. The J segment lost 0 bases and the V segment lost 6 bases, leaving 8 bases of the junction unmatched. The CDR3 has 16 residues. DNA of the CDR3: TGTGCCAGCAGCCCGGCTAGCGGAAGAGCCAAAAACATTCAGTACTTC. Translating it yields CASSPASGRAKNIQYF.

This clonotype occurred many times. The gene calls are TRBV5-1 and TRBJ1-1, with D possibly being TRBD1 (5 bases). Germline V gene sequence: CDR1 SGHRS, CDR2 YFSETQ. Trimming removed 0 bases from V and 4 bases from J, with 10 bases in between. The CDR3 has 14 amino acids. Here the CDR3 DNA reads TGCGCCAGCAGCTTGGGGGGGATTGGCACTGAAGCTTTCTTT. As protein: CASSLGGIGTEAFF.

This clonotype came up a few times. V usage is TRBV5-1 and J usage is TRBJ2-4, with no clear D. Germline lookup yields CDR1 SGHRS and CDR2 YFSETQ. CDR3 length: 14 amino acids. V lost 0 bases and J lost 5, with 9 bases in between. The CDR3 spells CASSLAPAQNIQYF. The CDR3, as DNA: TGCGCCAGCAGCTTGGCCCCCGCCCAAAACATTCAGTACTTC.

V usage is TRBV7-3 and J usage is TRBJ2-3; tentative D call: TRBD2 (5 bases). Germline lookup yields CDR1 SGHTA and CDR2 FQGTGA. The CDR3 is made up of 14 amino acids. V lost 4 bases to trimming and J lost 6 bases, with 14 bases between them. CDR3 coding DNA: TGTGCCAGCAGCTCCCGGGGTCCCCCCGATACGCAGTATTTT. This codes for CASSSRGPPDTQYF.

The chain has TRBV7-9 and TRBJ2-4; no firm D call. The CDR3 runs to 14 residues. Trimming stripped 5 bases from V and 0 bases from J, with 8 bases between. Germline CDR1 reads SEHNR; CDR2 reads FQNEAQ (reference sequence). The CDR3 here is CASSQQEAKNIQYF. CDR3 bases: TGTGCCAGCAGCCAACAAGAAGCCAAAAACATTCAGTACTTC.